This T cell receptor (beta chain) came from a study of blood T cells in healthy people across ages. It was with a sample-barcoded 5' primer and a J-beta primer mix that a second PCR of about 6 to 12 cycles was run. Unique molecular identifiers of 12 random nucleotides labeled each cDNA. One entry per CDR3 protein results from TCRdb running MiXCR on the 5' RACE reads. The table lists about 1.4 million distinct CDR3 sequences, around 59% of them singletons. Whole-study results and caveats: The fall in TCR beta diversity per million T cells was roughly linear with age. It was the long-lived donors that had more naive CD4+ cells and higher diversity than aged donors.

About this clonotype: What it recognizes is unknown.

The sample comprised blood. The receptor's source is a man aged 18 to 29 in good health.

In DNA, the CDR3 is TGTGCCAGCAGACCTTACGGGGAGGGAGATACGCAGTATTTT. Amino acids: CASRPYGEGDTQYF. This chain joins TRBV6-4 and TRBJ2-3; 7 bases match TRBD2. V trimming: 6 bases; J trimming: 5 bases; junction bases outside the gene matches: 8. The CDR3 loop spans 14 amino acids. The germline CDR1 and CDR2 sequences are MRHNA and SNTAGT.